This T cell receptor beta chain is from a study of graft-versus-host responses after intestinal transplantation (dated by TCRdb to 2020 to 2023). At the level of the whole study: Recipients received multivisceral, liver-intestinal, or isolated intestinal transplants. Rather than being sequenced by the commercial service, samples from a few later patients were sequenced in-house on an Illumina MiSeq and processed with MiXCR. To identify alloreactive clones, pre-transplant mixed lymphocyte reaction products were sequenced and compared with unstimulated pre-transplant donor and recipient T cells. The cohort enrolled 24 intestinal transplant recipients, one of whom was a retransplant, and 3 patients without pretransplant specimens were excluded. After intestinal transplantation, graft-versus-host and host-versus-graft alloreactive T cell clones were followed in the graft, circulation and bone marrow using bulk TCR-beta CDR3 sequencing. Donor T cell macrochimerism was defined as a peak of at least 4% donor T cells among recipient peripheral blood mononuclear cells. Every recipient was given anti-thymocyte globulin induction, then maintenance tacrolimus and steroids for about 3 years. General conclusions and limits of the study: The conclusions were limited by the relatively low number and heterogeneity of the intestinal transplant patients. GvH clones were detected in recipient bone marrow, and some appeared earlier in ileal mucosa or blood, consistent with an intestinal mucosal origin. In the allografts of patients with donor T cell macrochimerism, GvH to HvG T cell clonal ratios were high. Early after transplant, declines in HvG clones were associated with peak levels of circulating GvH clones.

Library method: the immunoSEQ multiplex PCR assay. For most patients, genomic DNA was isolated with the Qiagen DNeasy Blood and Tissue Kit and shipped frozen to Adaptive Biotechnologies for TCR sequencing. For most patients, high-throughput TCR-beta CDR3 sequencing of genomic DNA was performed by Adaptive Biotechnologies. Per the source publication's procedure: Adaptive's ImmunoSEQ software was the source of the TCR sequencing data for about 18 patients, while a few other patients were processed with MiXCR and VDJtools. To correct CD4 versus CD8 sorting errors, sequences present in both subsets at a frequency ratio below 5:1 were removed. Because the origin of CDR3 nucleotide sequences shared between donor and recipient could not be assigned, those sequences were removed. To be classed as alloreactive, a clone needed at least 2-fold expansion over unstimulated cells and a minimum CFSE-low frequency of 0.002% (template counts) or 0.001% (read counts). A clone was considered mappable if detected in the sequenced pre-transplant spleen, lymph node, or MLR CFSE-low populations of the donor or recipient. Cumulative frequency of alloreactive clones was calculated as a percentage of all sequences weighted by copy number. Imported from immuneACCESS, the table was reduced by TCRdb to in-frame sequences with V and J called. These copies leave out some clones; in studies compared against another copy, an unresolved V gene accounts for under half, and the cause of the remainder is not known. That table is the source of V, J and clone size, and D and trimming were worked out from the DNA. The sample yields approximately 89,000 clones; roughly 92% were counted once. Together, the top ten hold 0.15% to 0.2% of the sample.

With respect to this clone: The antigen this receptor binds is unknown. The sample holds no much larger clone one base away, and base qualities are not on file.

The germline V gene yields SNHLY for CDR1 and FYNNEI for CDR2. Relative to germline, V is missing 6 bases and J is missing 5 bases, with 18 bases of the junction outside any gene match. The cysteine opens and the phenylalanine closes a CDR3 of 17 amino acids. Of the read, only the CDR3 DNA is kept; its 51 bases are in frame from base 1. The sample's time point, from its label and the paper: cells obtained before transplantation from donor or recipient. CD3+CD4+ and CD3+CD8+ populations were FACS-sorted from unstimulated pre-transplant donor and recipient cells taken from spleen or lymph nodes. The source material was unstimulated CD4+ T cells sorted from spleen or lymph node cells, sampled before intestinal transplant. The receptor was isolated from a human donor who received an intestinal transplant. Recombination connected TRBV2 to TRBJ2-5, with 7 junctional bases fitting TRBD2. The CDR3 sequence is CASRREGLSGPGETQYF. The nucleotide sequence reads TGTGCCAGCAGAAGGGAGGGCCTTTCGGGACCCGGGGAGACCCAGTACTTC.